This T cell receptor (beta chain) was captured by sequencing in a study of immune evolution from preneoplasia to lung adenocarcinoma. Study-wide results and limits: Top clone share appeared to fall from AAH through AIS, MIA, adenocarcinoma. KRAS-mutant nodules had the highest T cell clonality.

Libraries were prepared by immunoSEQ multiplex PCR; TCRdb keeps only in-frame clonotypes and omits some of them. Of over 11,000 clones in the sample, around 80% were seen once. Each case's diagnosis was confirmed by two pathologists on H&E. Premalignant or tumor cells were enriched by macro-dissection after pathologic assessment. A word on this clone: Its antigen is not known.

V lost 2 bases, J lost 5 bases, and 13 bases lay in between. The CDR3 extends over 15 amino acids. CDR1 KGHSH and CDR2 LQKENI come from the germline V gene. Sequenced sample: FFPE minimally invasive lung adenocarcinoma tissue. The chain carries TRBV18 and TRBJ2-1; D remains unclear. The TCR originated in a person in their 70s with lung adenocarcinoma. In DNA, the CDR3 is TGTGCCAGCTCACCAGGTGCCGGCACCCACAATGAGCAGTTCTTC. Amino acid sequence: CASSPGAGTHNEQFF. The complete variable domain, with remaining parts taken from reference TRBV18 and TRBJ2-1, reads NAGVMQNPRHLVRRRGQEARLRCSPMKGHSHVYWYRQLPEEGLKFMVYLQKENIIDESGMPKERFSAEFPKEGPSILRIQQVVRGDSAAYFCASSPGAGTHNEQFFGPGTRLTVL.